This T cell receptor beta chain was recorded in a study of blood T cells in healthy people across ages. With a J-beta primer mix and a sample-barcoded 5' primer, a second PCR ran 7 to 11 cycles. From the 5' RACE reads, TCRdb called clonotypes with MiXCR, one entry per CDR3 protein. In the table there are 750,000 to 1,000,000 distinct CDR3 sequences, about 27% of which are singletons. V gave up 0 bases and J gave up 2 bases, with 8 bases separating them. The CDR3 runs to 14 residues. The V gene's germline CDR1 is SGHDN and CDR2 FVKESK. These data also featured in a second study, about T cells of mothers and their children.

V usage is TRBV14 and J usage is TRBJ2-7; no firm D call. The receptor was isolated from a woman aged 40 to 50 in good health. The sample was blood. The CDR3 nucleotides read TGTGCCAGCAGCCAAGAACTGGGTACCTACGAGCAGTACTTC. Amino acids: CASSQELGTYEQYF.